The source of this T cell receptor beta chain is a study of blood T cell repertoires in COVID-19. Whole-study context: Material from acute and convalescent COVID-19 was sourced from the United States, Italy and Spain. Sources were T cells, B-cell-depleted T cells, or PBMCs; the material itself was cDNA or gDNA.

The CDR3 totals 14 residues. The V and J ends lost 8 bases and 1 base, in that order; junction bases with no gene match: 4. Germline V lookup: CDR1 MNHEY, CDR2 SVGAGI. Only in-frame clones appear in the TCRdb table, and some are missing; sequencing was by immunoSEQ multiplex PCR. The table shows 120,000 to 150,000 clones, with approximately 85% occurring only once. The sample taken for sequencing was peripheral blood. The TCR sequence derives from a man aged 45 to 65 with acute or convalescent COVID-19. This sequence joins TRBV6-5 and TRBJ2-3; 9 bases are shared with TRBD2. The DNA for the CDR3 is TGTGCCAGCGGGATAGCGGGGGGCACAGATACGCAGTATTTT. Translating gives CASGIAGGTDTQYF.